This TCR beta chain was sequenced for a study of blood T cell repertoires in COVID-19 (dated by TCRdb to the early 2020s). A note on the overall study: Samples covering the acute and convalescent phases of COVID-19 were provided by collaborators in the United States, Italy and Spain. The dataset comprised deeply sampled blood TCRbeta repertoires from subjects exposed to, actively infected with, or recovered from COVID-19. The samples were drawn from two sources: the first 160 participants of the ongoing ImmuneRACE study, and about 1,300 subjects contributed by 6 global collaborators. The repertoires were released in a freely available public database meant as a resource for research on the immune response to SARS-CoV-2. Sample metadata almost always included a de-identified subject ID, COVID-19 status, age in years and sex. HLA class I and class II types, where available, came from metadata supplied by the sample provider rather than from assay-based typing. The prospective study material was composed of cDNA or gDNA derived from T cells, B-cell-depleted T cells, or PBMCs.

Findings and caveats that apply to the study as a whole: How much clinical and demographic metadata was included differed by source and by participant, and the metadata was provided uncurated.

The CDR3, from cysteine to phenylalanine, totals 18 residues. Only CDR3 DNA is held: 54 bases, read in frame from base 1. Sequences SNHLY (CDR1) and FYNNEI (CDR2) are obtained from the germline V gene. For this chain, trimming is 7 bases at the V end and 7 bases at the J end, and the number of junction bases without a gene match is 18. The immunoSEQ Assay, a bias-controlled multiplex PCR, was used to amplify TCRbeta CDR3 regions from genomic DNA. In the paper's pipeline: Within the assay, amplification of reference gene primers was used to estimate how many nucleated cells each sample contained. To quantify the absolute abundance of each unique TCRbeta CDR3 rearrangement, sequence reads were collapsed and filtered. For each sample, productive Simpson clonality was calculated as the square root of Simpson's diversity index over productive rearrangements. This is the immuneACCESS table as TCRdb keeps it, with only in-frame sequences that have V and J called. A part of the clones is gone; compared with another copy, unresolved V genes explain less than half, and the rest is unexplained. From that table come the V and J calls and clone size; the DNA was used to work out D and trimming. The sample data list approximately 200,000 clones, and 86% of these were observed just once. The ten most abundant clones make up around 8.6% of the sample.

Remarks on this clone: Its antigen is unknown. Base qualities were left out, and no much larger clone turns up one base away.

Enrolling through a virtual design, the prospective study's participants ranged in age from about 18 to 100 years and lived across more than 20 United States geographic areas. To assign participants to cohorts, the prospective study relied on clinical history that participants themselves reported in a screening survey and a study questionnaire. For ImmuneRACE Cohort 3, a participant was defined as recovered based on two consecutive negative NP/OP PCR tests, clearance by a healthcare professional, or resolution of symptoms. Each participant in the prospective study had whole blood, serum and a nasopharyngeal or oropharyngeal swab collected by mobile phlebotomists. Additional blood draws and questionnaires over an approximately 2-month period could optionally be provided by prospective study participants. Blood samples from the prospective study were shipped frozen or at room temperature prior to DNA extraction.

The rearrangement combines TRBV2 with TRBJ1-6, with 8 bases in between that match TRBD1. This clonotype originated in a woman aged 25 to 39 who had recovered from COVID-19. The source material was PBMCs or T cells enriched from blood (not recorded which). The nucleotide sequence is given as TGTGCCAGCACCTTGGACAGGGTAGTGGGCCTAGGGAATTCACCCCTCCACTTT. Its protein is CASTLDRVVGLGNSPLHF.